The rows below give T cell receptor beta chains drawn from one sample of a study of blood T cell repertoires in COVID-19. TCRdb's table, derived via immunoSEQ multiplex PCR, lists solely in-frame clones and lacks some. Here the sample spans about 100,000 clones, just over 85% being singletons. Source material: peripheral blood. All receptors derive from a human donor in a cohort sampled during active COVID-19. Each CDR3 is given with its conserved first and last residue. The order of the fields is D gene, clone size, CDR3 length, V gene, J gene, CDR3 DNA, CDR3 protein. The D gene is left open where the match is weak. The size entry is marked missing in some rows and otherwise reads once, few, many or a size class.

d_gene: NA
abundance: NA
len: 12
v_gene: TRBV28
j_gene: TRBJ1-5
CDR3nt: TGTGCCAGCAGACCAGGGAGGCAGCCCCAGCATTTT
CDR3aa: CASRPGRQPQHF

d_gene: TRBD1
abundance: NA
len: 17
v_gene: TRBV18
j_gene: TRBJ2-1
CDR3nt: TGTGCCAGCTCACCCTCAGGGTGGGACAGGGGAAGTAGTGAGCAGTTCTTC
CDR3aa: CASSPSGWDRGSSEQFF

d_gene: NA
abundance: NA
len: 18
v_gene: TRBV30
j_gene: TRBJ1-5
CDR3nt: TGTGCCTGGAGTTTGAGGGTCGGGACAACAGATAGCAATCAGCCCCAGCATTTT
CDR3aa: CAWSLRVGTTDSNQPQHF

d_gene: NA
abundance: NA
len: 15
v_gene: TRBV6-2/TRBV6-3
j_gene: TRBJ2-1
CDR3nt: TGTGCCAGCAGTCCCCACAGGGACTCCTACAATGAGCAGTTCTTC
CDR3aa: CASSPHRDSYNEQFF

d_gene: NA
abundance: NA
len: 14
v_gene: TRBV5-4
j_gene: TRBJ2-1
CDR3nt: TGTGCCAGCAGCTTGGGGGAGGTCTACAATGAGCAGTTCTTC
CDR3aa: CASSLGEVYNEQFF

d_gene: NA
abundance: few
len: 14
v_gene: TRBV30
j_gene: TRBJ2-6
CDR3nt: TGTGCCTGCGCCCCAGGAACCGGGGCCAACGTCCTGACTTTC
CDR3aa: CACAPGTGANVLTF

d_gene: TRBD2
abundance: NA
len: 14
v_gene: TRBV7-2
j_gene: TRBJ2-3
CDR3nt: TGTGCCAGCAGCACCCGACTAGCGGCAGATACGCAGTATTTT
CDR3aa: CASSTRLAADTQYF

d_gene: NA
abundance: NA
len: 11
v_gene: TRBV30
j_gene: TRBJ2-7
CDR3nt: TGTGCCTGGAGTCACGGAGGGGAGCAGTACTTC
CDR3aa: CAWSHGGEQYF

d_gene: NA
abundance: NA
len: 14
v_gene: TRBV5-1
j_gene: TRBJ2-1
CDR3nt: TGCGCCAGCAGCTTGGTACTAGGGTCTTATGAGCAGTTCTTC
CDR3aa: CASSLVLGSYEQFF

d_gene: NA
abundance: NA
len: 15
v_gene: TRBV11-3
j_gene: TRBJ2-2
CDR3nt: TGTGCCAGCAGCTTAAGGGACACCGACACCGGGGAGCTGTTTTTT
CDR3aa: CASSLRDTDTGELFF

d_gene: NA
abundance: NA
len: 13
v_gene: TRBV5-1
j_gene: TRBJ2-7
CDR3nt: TGCGCCAGCAGCTCAGCGGGCCTCTACGAGCAGTACTTC
CDR3aa: CASSSAGLYEQYF

d_gene: NA
abundance: NA
len: 14
v_gene: TRBV5-1
j_gene: TRBJ2-7
CDR3nt: TGCGCCAGCAGCTTGGGGGAGAGGGCTTTACGGCAGTACTTC
CDR3aa: CASSLGERALRQYF

d_gene: NA
abundance: NA
len: 14
v_gene: TRBV28
j_gene: TRBJ1-2
CDR3nt: TGTGCCAGCAGTTTGGGAAGGGGGTCCTATGGCTACACCTTC
CDR3aa: CASSLGRGSYGYTF

d_gene: NA
abundance: NA
len: 14
v_gene: TRBV30
j_gene: TRBJ1-3
CDR3nt: TGTGCCTGGGCCGGGAGGGGGTCTGGAGGCACCATATATTTT
CDR3aa: CAWAGRGSGGTIYF

d_gene: NA
abundance: NA
len: 15
v_gene: TRBV6-1
j_gene: TRBJ1-4
CDR3nt: TGTGCCAGCAGTGAATGGGGACTGAAGAATGAAAAACTGTTTTTT
CDR3aa: CASSEWGLKNEKLFF

d_gene: TRBD1
abundance: once
len: 15
v_gene: TRBV27
j_gene: TRBJ2-7
CDR3nt: TGTGCCAGCAGTTTATCGGGACAGGGGCCCTACGAGCAGTACTTC
CDR3aa: CASSLSGQGPYEQYF

d_gene: NA
abundance: NA
len: 15
v_gene: TRBV18
j_gene: TRBJ2-4
CDR3nt: TGTGCCAGCTCACCCGGAGAGACAGCCAAAAACATTCAGTACTTC
CDR3aa: CASSPGETAKNIQYF

d_gene: NA
abundance: once
len: 15
v_gene: TRBV3-1/TRBV3-2
j_gene: TRBJ1-2
CDR3nt: TGTGCCAGCAGCCAAGGTCGGGACAAATACTATGGCTACACCTTC
CDR3aa: CASSQGRDKYYGYTF

d_gene: NA
abundance: once
len: 16
v_gene: TRBV14
j_gene: TRBJ2-2
CDR3nt: TGTGCCAGCAGCCAAGCCGGGTCCCCGGTCCGCGGGGAGCTGTTTTTT
CDR3aa: CASSQAGSPVRGELFF

d_gene: NA
abundance: NA
len: 15
v_gene: TRBV30
j_gene: TRBJ2-7
CDR3nt: TGTGCCTGGTCCTCAGGCGGGACTTTTACCTACGAGCAGTACTTC
CDR3aa: CAWSSGGTFTYEQYF

d_gene: NA
abundance: once
len: 13
v_gene: TRBV10-1
j_gene: TRBJ1-2
CDR3nt: TGCGCCAGCAGTGAGTCGAGCTCTGTTGGCTACACCTTC
CDR3aa: CASSESSSVGYTF

d_gene: TRBD2
abundance: NA
len: 15
v_gene: TRBV6-5
j_gene: TRBJ2-1
CDR3nt: TGTGCCAGCAGGGGCGGGCTAGCGGGGGGCAATGAGCAGTTCTTC
CDR3aa: CASRGGLAGGNEQFF

d_gene: NA
abundance: NA
len: 16
v_gene: TRBV21-1
j_gene: TRBJ1-5
CDR3nt: TGTGCCAGCAGCAAATATGTGACAGGGGACCATCAGCCCCAGCATTTT
CDR3aa: CASSKYVTGDHQPQHF

d_gene: TRBD1
abundance: NA
len: 15
v_gene: TRBV5-1
j_gene: TRBJ1-4
CDR3nt: TGCGCCAGCAGCCCGGGACAGGGATCACAGGAAAAACTGTTTTTT
CDR3aa: CASSPGQGSQEKLFF

d_gene: NA
abundance: NA
len: 15
v_gene: TRBV19
j_gene: TRBJ1-2
CDR3nt: TGTGCCAGTAGTACAGGGCCGGAGAGTAACTATGGCTACACCTTC
CDR3aa: CASSTGPESNYGYTF

d_gene: TRBD1
abundance: once
len: 14
v_gene: TRBV28
j_gene: TRBJ1-1
CDR3nt: TGTGCCAGCAGTGGGACAGGGAGGAACACTGAAGCTTTCTTT
CDR3aa: CASSGTGRNTEAFF

d_gene: NA
abundance: few
len: 13
v_gene: TRBV5-1
j_gene: TRBJ1-5
CDR3nt: TGCGCCAGCAGCTTGGGACCGGGTCAGCCCCAGCATTTT
CDR3aa: CASSLGPGQPQHF

d_gene: NA
abundance: NA
len: 13
v_gene: TRBV12-3/TRBV12-4
j_gene: TRBJ2-3
CDR3nt: TGTGCCAGCAAACCCTCTTGGCAAGATACGCAGTATTTT
CDR3aa: CASKPSWQDTQYF

d_gene: TRBD2
abundance: NA
len: 16
v_gene: TRBV3-1/TRBV3-2
j_gene: TRBJ2-1
CDR3nt: TGTGCCAGCAGCGCCGGACTAGCGGGAGTAGTGGGTGAGCAGTTCTTC
CDR3aa: CASSAGLAGVVGEQFF

d_gene: TRBD1
abundance: NA
len: 14
v_gene: TRBV6-4
j_gene: TRBJ1-1
CDR3nt: TGTGCCAGCAGTCGTCAGGGGGGGAACACTGAAGCTTTCTTT
CDR3aa: CASSRQGGNTEAFF

d_gene: NA
abundance: NA
len: 14
v_gene: TRBV7-2
j_gene: TRBJ1-6
CDR3nt: TGTGCCAGCAGCGTAAAAGGGAGATATTCACCCCTCCACTTT
CDR3aa: CASSVKGRYSPLHF

d_gene: NA
abundance: NA
len: 16
v_gene: TRBV9
j_gene: TRBJ2-6
CDR3nt: TGTGCCAGCAGCGTAGTTCTCGGGAATGGGGCCAACGTCCTGACTTTC
CDR3aa: CASSVVLGNGANVLTF

d_gene: TRBD2
abundance: NA
len: 18
v_gene: TRBV29-1
j_gene: TRBJ2-2
CDR3nt: TGCAGCGTTGGTTATCTGGGACTAGCGGGGGGGAACACCGGGGAGCTGTTTTTT
CDR3aa: CSVGYLGLAGGNTGELFF

d_gene: TRBD2
abundance: NA
len: 14
v_gene: TRBV20-1
j_gene: TRBJ2-3
CDR3nt: TGCAGTGCTAGTGTGGCGGGAGCAACAGATACGCAGTATTTT
CDR3aa: CSASVAGATDTQYF

d_gene: TRBD2
abundance: NA
len: 15
v_gene: TRBV5-4
j_gene: TRBJ2-1
CDR3nt: TGTGCCAGCAGGAGACTAGCGGGAGAATTCGATGAGCAGTTCTTC
CDR3aa: CASRRLAGEFDEQFF

d_gene: TRBD2
abundance: NA
len: 16
v_gene: TRBV6-2/TRBV6-3
j_gene: TRBJ2-7
CDR3nt: TGTGCCAGCAGTTACTCATCGGGAGGGTTGTCCTACGAGCAGTACTTC
CDR3aa: CASSYSSGGLSYEQYF

d_gene: TRBD1
abundance: NA
len: 14
v_gene: TRBV6-5
j_gene: TRBJ1-4
CDR3nt: TGTGCCAGCAGGGAGGGGGCTAATAATGAAAAACTGTTTTTT
CDR3aa: CASREGANNEKLFF

d_gene: TRBD1
abundance: NA
len: 15
v_gene: TRBV5-4
j_gene: TRBJ2-7
CDR3nt: TGTGCCAGCAGCCGCGGACAGGGTGATAGGGACGAGCAGTACTTC
CDR3aa: CASSRGQGDRDEQYF

d_gene: NA
abundance: NA
len: 15
v_gene: TRBV4-1
j_gene: TRBJ1-3
CDR3nt: TGCGCCAGCAGCCAAGCAGGTTTCTCTGGAAACACCATATATTTT
CDR3aa: CASSQAGFSGNTIYF

d_gene: TRBD1
abundance: NA
len: 16
v_gene: TRBV10-2
j_gene: TRBJ2-7
CDR3nt: TGCGCCAGCAGTGAGCCACCTTGGACAGGGTCCTACGAGCAGTACTTC
CDR3aa: CASSEPPWTGSYEQYF

d_gene: NA
abundance: NA
len: 16
v_gene: TRBV21-1
j_gene: TRBJ1-6
CDR3nt: TGTGCCAGCAGCGGGTTGGGGGACAGGGGCAATTCACCCCTCCACTTT
CDR3aa: CASSGLGDRGNSPLHF

d_gene: NA
abundance: NA
len: 16
v_gene: TRBV21-1
j_gene: TRBJ2-3
CDR3nt: TGTGCCAGCAGCAAAAACGATAGCGGGTGCACAGATACGCAGTATTTT
CDR3aa: CASSKNDSGCTDTQYF

d_gene: NA
abundance: NA
len: 10
v_gene: TRBV28
j_gene: TRBJ1-1
CDR3nt: TGCCTAGCGGCGAACACTGAAGCTTTCTTT
CDR3aa: CLAANTEAFF

d_gene: NA
abundance: NA
len: 13
v_gene: TRBV12-3/TRBV12-4
j_gene: TRBJ2-2
CDR3nt: TGTGCCAGCAGTTTTCAGGGGCCGGGGGAGCTGTTTTTT
CDR3aa: CASSFQGPGELFF

d_gene: TRBD2
abundance: NA
len: 15
v_gene: TRBV7-7
j_gene: TRBJ2-3
CDR3nt: TGTGCTAGCAGCCCAGGACTAGCGGCCACAGATACGCAGTATTTT
CDR3aa: CASSPGLAATDTQYF

d_gene: NA
abundance: NA
len: 16
v_gene: TRBV5-1
j_gene: TRBJ1-3
CDR3nt: TGCGCCAGCAGCCCGTCGGTAGGGGATTATGGAAACACCATATATTTT
CDR3aa: CASSPSVGDYGNTIYF

d_gene: NA
abundance: NA
len: 16
v_gene: TRBV19
j_gene: TRBJ2-1
CDR3nt: TGTGCCAGTAGTTCATCAACTAGCAGTCCCTACAATGAGCAGTTCTTC
CDR3aa: CASSSSTSSPYNEQFF

d_gene: TRBD1
abundance: NA
len: 15
v_gene: TRBV7-2
j_gene: TRBJ2-7
CDR3nt: TGTGCCAGCAGCTTAACCCGACAGGGTTACTACGAGCAGTACTTC
CDR3aa: CASSLTRQGYYEQYF

d_gene: TRBD2
abundance: once
len: 15
v_gene: TRBV11-3
j_gene: TRBJ2-1
CDR3nt: TGTGCCAGCAGCGTTAGCGGGGGAGCCTACAATGAGCAGTTCTTC
CDR3aa: CASSVSGGAYNEQFF

d_gene: TRBD1
abundance: once
len: 18
v_gene: TRBV18
j_gene: TRBJ1-1
CDR3nt: TGTGCCAGCTCAGCTATAATCGCGACAGGGGGCATGTTGACTGAAGCTTTCTTT
CDR3aa: CASSAIIATGGMLTEAFF

d_gene: TRBD1
abundance: NA
len: 15
v_gene: TRBV5-4
j_gene: TRBJ1-2
CDR3nt: TGTGCCAGCAGCTTCGAACCGGGACAGAACTATGGCTACACCTTC
CDR3aa: CASSFEPGQNYGYTF

d_gene: TRBD2
abundance: NA
len: 14
v_gene: TRBV6-1
j_gene: TRBJ2-1
CDR3nt: TGTGCCAGCAGACGGGGGGGCTCGGGGAATGAGCAGTTCTTC
CDR3aa: CASRRGGSGNEQFF

d_gene: NA
abundance: NA
len: 14
v_gene: TRBV2
j_gene: TRBJ2-2
CDR3nt: TGTGCCAGCATTGTCGGGGCGAACACCGGGGAGCTGTTTTTT
CDR3aa: CASIVGANTGELFF

d_gene: NA
abundance: few
len: 16
v_gene: TRBV19
j_gene: TRBJ1-1
CDR3nt: TGTGCCAGTAGGGACAGTCTTGATGGGATGCAGACTGAAGCTTTCTTT
CDR3aa: CASRDSLDGMQTEAFF

d_gene: TRBD2
abundance: NA
len: 18
v_gene: TRBV4-3
j_gene: TRBJ2-1
CDR3nt: TGCGCCAGCAGCCAAGAAAAAACGGGACTAGCGGGAGTTACTGAGCAGTTCTTC
CDR3aa: CASSQEKTGLAGVTEQFF

d_gene: TRBD2
abundance: NA
len: 13
v_gene: TRBV7-2
j_gene: TRBJ2-7
CDR3nt: TGTGCCAGCAGCTTAGTACGGGAGGACGAGCAGTACTTC
CDR3aa: CASSLVREDEQYF